Reported below is one T cell receptor (beta chain). What it recognizes is unknown. Some clones are missing from TCRdb's copy, which holds only in-frame ones; the method was immunoSEQ multiplex PCR. The profile covers tens of thousands of clones, with over 70% appearing a single time and approximately 15% taken by the ten largest. The data belong to a study of T cells in localized non-small cell lung cancer. Regarding the study as a whole: Sequencing was restricted to one tumor region; therefore, heterogeneity remains possible. Adjacent lung had a median roughly 60 of the 100 largest tumor clones. With higher T cell density in blood came longer overall survival.

Germline-derived CDR1 and CDR2 are SNHLY and FYNNEI. Trimming left V 1 base short and J 8 bases short, with 8 bases between. This CDR3 has 12 amino acids. The V call is TRBV2, the J call TRBJ1-2; maybe TRBD1 (5 bases). Sequenced material: peripheral blood, taken before any cancer treatment. The sequence was collected from a male donor aged 60 or older with stage III squamous cell lung carcinoma. CDR3 region: CASSEGGVGYTF. The DNA for the CDR3 is TGTGCCAGCAGTGAAGGAGGGGTCGGCTACACCTTC.